This T cell receptor (beta chain) is drawn from a study of shared clonotypes between healthy human individuals (dated by TCRdb to the early 2020s). A note on the overall study: The cohort comprised a couple of women and three men aged 18 to 49 years. For each donor, three plates each were used for CD4 naive and CD4 memory, two plates were used for CD8 naive, and one plate was used for CD8 memory. The study deeply sequenced blood TCR repertoires of about five healthy adults to estimate repertoire size and the extent of clonotype sharing between individuals. Different laboratories and diverse techniques were used to prepare libraries and sequence TCR repertoires, to increase sequencing depth and limit assay-specific biases. Each donor's leukapheresis produced roughly between roughly 0.9 and 9 billion PBMCs.

As regards this clone: There is no known antigen for this receptor. Base qualities are not at hand, and no much larger clone is one base apart.

Donors were healthy HIV-negative adults with no recently reported acute infections or vaccinations. Every donor was a Caucasian adult living in Nashville, Tennessee, USA. CD4+ T cells were enriched by magnetic negative selection, after which naive cells were positively selected on CD45RA and the negative fraction was taken as the memory subset. After blood collection by leukapheresis, PBMCs were isolated using Ficoll-Histopaque density gradient centrifugation and then cryopreserved in the vapor phase of liquid nitrogen. Analytical flow cytometry was used to check the purity and quantity of each magnetically sorted T cell population. Each sorted fraction had its genomic DNA isolated and then quantified by UV absorbance on a Nanodrop 2000c. Using the deep immunoSEQ assay, TCR CDR3 regions were amplified from genomic DNA by multiplex PCR. Genomic DNA extracted from each cell subset was distributed evenly over all wells of several immunoSEQ 96-well plates, and each plate served as one replicate. For sorted subsets, each replicate PCR was loaded with roughly 0.2 ug genomic DNA, equivalent to 30,000 to 35,000 T cell genomes. The purified libraries were quantified using a Qubit 3.0 fluorometer, sized with a Bioanalyzer 2100, and then quantified again using the KAPA Library Quantification kit. Every immunoSEQ 96-well plate was sequenced on a separate single-read 150-cycle Illumina NextSeq 550 flow cell. Per the authors' processing: The immunoSEQ output contained only junctional sequences without quality scores, so filtering could not match that applied to full-length reads. Sequences were annotated with PyIR, a Python wrapper for IgBLAST v1.9, using IMGT germline references to assign V/J genes and CDR3. Reads with weak V/J assignments (E-value above 1e-6), missing CDR3, stop codons, out-of-frame junctions, or ambiguous translated residues were removed. V3J clonotypes were defined by identical inferred V gene, J gene, and CDR3 amino acid sequence. The percentage overlap between two repertoires was calculated by dividing the number of shared unique clonotypes by the size of the smaller repertoire. Repertoire richness was assessed with RTK rarefaction, the Chao1 estimator, and Recon v2.1 estimates of unobserved clonotypes. Generation probabilities for all TCRbeta clonotypes obtained by the gDNA method from a handful of donors were computed using OLGA. The clones in this table, taken by TCRdb from immuneACCESS, are in-frame only. Not every clone is retained; where verified, under half of the shortfall comes from an unresolved V gene, and the cause of the rest is unknown. The V and J calls and clone size come from that table; D and trimming were worked out from the DNA. The sample includes some 2.3 million clones, with just over 90% observed a single time. The ten largest make up 0.3% to 0.4% of the sample.

The germline V gene encodes CDR1 SGHRS and CDR2 YFSETQ. The CDR3 runs 13 amino acids, cysteine and phenylalanine included. Only the CDR3 region is kept as DNA, spanning 39 bases read in frame from base 1. V drops 0 bases and J drops 6 bases, leaving 6 bases in between. Summary of the overall study and its limitations: Sampling was restricted to blood, and TCR repertoires in tissue are likely to differ from TCR repertoires in blood. Even with the large sequencing depth, rarefaction of the sorted-subset datasets indicated that sequencing was incomplete. Because the study included a small number of donors, the genetic and exposure-history diversity represented was limited. Based on pairwise subsampling, the degree of clonotype sharing among donors was expected to be affected by sequencing depth. Compared with non-shared clonotypes, clonotypes shared by all four sorted-subset donors had higher generation probabilities. Across a handful of donors, around 5.4% of naive CD4, approximately 3.5% of naive CD8, 2.3% of memory CD4, and under 0.45% of memory CD8 clonotypes were shared. Estimated clonotype richness was generally larger for naive than for memory subsets.

The V and J segments used are TRBV5-1 and TRBJ2-2; the D gene remains uncertain. The material sequenced was naive CD4+ T cells from PBMCs. The label giving this sample's cell subset or site can be read as: CD45RA+ positively selected. The receptor was isolated from a man aged 18 to 35 in good health. Some clones in this sample may be carry-over from other donors' samples. The bases read TGCGCCAGCAGCTTGGGGCTGGCCGGGGAGCTGTTTTTT. Translated, it reads CASSLGLAGELFF.